This T cell receptor beta chain appears in the sequencing data of a study of blood T cell repertoires in COVID-19. Study as a whole: Samples of COVID-19 (acute and convalescent) were obtained from the United States, Italy and Spain. PBMCs, B-cell-depleted T cells, or T cells were the source of the cDNA or gDNA that made up the material.

Original data processing: Nucleated cell number was recorded as an estimate derived from reference gene primer amplification. TCRdb's table, derived via immunoSEQ multiplex PCR, lists solely in-frame clones and lacks some. The DNA was the basis for D and trimming; V, J and clone size are from that table. In the table there are about 80,000 clones, less than 85% of which are singletons. This CDR3 spans 19 amino acids. The V gene's germline CDR1 is SGHNT and CDR2 YENEEA. The V end was cut by 6 bases, the J end by 0 bases, with 21 bases between. The chain carries TRBV11-3 and TRBJ2-6; D not resolved. Sequenced: peripheral blood. The receptor was derived from a man aged 70 or older with active or convalescent COVID-19. The CDR3 DNA reads as TGTGCCAGCAGTCTAGGCGGTTATTGGGTTTCCTCTGGGGCCAACGTCCTGACTTTC. This codes for CASSLGGYWVSSGANVLTF.